This T cell receptor beta chain was captured by sequencing in a study of T cell responses to AZD1222 COVID-19 vaccine. Study details: Pooled in the analysis were second doses at about 4 or about 12 weeks.

Details on this clone: The antigen is undetermined.

Study conclusions and caveats: Donors were chiefly white British, with a greater number of females, and clonal diversity was perhaps underestimated. Regions left unmutated in variants are reportedly the target of nearly half of spike-specific TCRs.

The table came from immunoSEQ multiplex PCR; TCRdb's copy has only in-frame clones and leaves some out. Among more than 75,000 clones listed, about 89% were seen once. The receptor was derived from an adult in good health. Material: peripheral blood, obtained on day 0 of AZD1222 vaccination.

The CDR3 is CASRLLQGTPGANVLTF. CDR3 DNA: TGTGCCAGCCGTCTTTTACAGGGTACCCCTGGGGCCAACGTCCTGACTTTC. The V gene is TRBV28, the J gene TRBJ2-6, with D possibly matching TRBD1 (6 bases). Germline V gene data show CDR1 as MDHEN and CDR2 as SYDVKM. The V and J ends lost 8 bases and 2 bases respectively, with 19 bases between them. The CDR3 is 17 amino acids.